This T cell receptor (beta chain) was found in a study of CD8+CD57+ T cells in acquired aplastic anemia. Study in general: Yields of DNA that came from sorted CD4+ and CD8+ cells averaged roughly 3.3 ug. Overall study findings and caveats: Overlap between patients and controls comprised roughly 30 CD8+ CDR3 sequences.

As concerns this clonotype: Its antigen is not known.

Patients included in sequencing had previously demonstrated CD8+CD57+ cell expansion by flow cytometry. Patient blood was sampled before any therapy had been received. This CDR3 contains 16 residues. Germline loops: CDR1 SGHTA, CDR2 FQGTGA. After removal of 4 bases from V and 2 bases from J, the junction contained 10 bases not matched to a gene. Both TCR beta VDJ combination and CDR3 sequence profiling were carried out. Genomic DNA was the template for this profiling. Each CDR3 protein gets one entry after TCRdb re-called the reads with MiXCR. The sample has just over 200,000 distinct CDR3 sequences; approximately 65% are singletons.

The chain links TRBV7-3 to TRBJ2-7; 8 bases map to TRBD1. Material: sorted CD4+, CD8+, or CD8+CD57+ T cells (not recorded which) from PBMCs. The origin of this receptor is a human donor with aplastic anemia. The CDR3 here is CASSWRPGQEAYEQYF. The CDR3 DNA reads as TGTGCCAGCAGCTGGAGACCGGGACAGGAGGCCTACGAGCAGTACTTC.